In this sample, the clone carrying this TCR beta chain turned up many times. Its antigen remains unidentified. V was clipped by 3 bases and J by 4 bases; unmatched bases: 3. The CDR3 consists of 14 residues. CDR1 is MGHDK, CDR2 SYGVNS, per germline. TCRdb itself ran the reads through MiXCR, one entry per CDR3 protein. The sample holds 740,000 or so distinct CDR3 sequences; roughly a third are singletons and the top ten take around 2.8%. The data derive from a study of T cell repertoires in cytomegalovirus infection. The overall study: The public TCR beta signatures pointed to both CMV infection and matching HLA type. Whole-study results and caveats: Summed frequency of shared TCR beta families picked out CMV carriers who also had the relevant HLA. Clonotypes of TCR beta that were HLA-C-restricted and CMV-specific dominated the ex vivo response.

V gene TRBV25-1 combines with J gene TRBJ2-5; the match to TRBD1 covers 9 bases. The material sequenced was PBMCs. The sequence came from a human donor in good health (CMV status not recorded). Some clones in this sample may be carry-over from other donors' samples. The CDR3 DNA reads as TGTGCCAGCAGTGATACAGGGGGCGGAGAGACCCAGTACTTC. As protein: CASSDTGGGETQYF.